This TCR beta chain was sequenced during a study of blood T cell repertoires in COVID-19. Libraries were prepared by immunoSEQ multiplex PCR; TCRdb keeps only in-frame clonotypes and omits some of them. The data contain 200,000 to 250,000 clones, about 85% of them seen just once; the ten biggest clones take up roughly 12%. This CDR3 is built from 13 residues. The germline V and J ends were trimmed by 4 bases and 4 bases, with 11 bases remaining between them. Germline values: CDR1 LGHNA, CDR2 YNFKEQ. This TCR was recovered from a woman aged 18-35 years who had recovered from COVID-19. Source material: peripheral blood. The chain couples TRBV4-2 to TRBJ2-7; maybe TRBD2 (5 bases). The CDR3 nucleotides are TGTGCCAGCAGCCCAGAAATAGCGTACGAGCAGTACTTC. Protein sequence: CASSPEIAYEQYF.